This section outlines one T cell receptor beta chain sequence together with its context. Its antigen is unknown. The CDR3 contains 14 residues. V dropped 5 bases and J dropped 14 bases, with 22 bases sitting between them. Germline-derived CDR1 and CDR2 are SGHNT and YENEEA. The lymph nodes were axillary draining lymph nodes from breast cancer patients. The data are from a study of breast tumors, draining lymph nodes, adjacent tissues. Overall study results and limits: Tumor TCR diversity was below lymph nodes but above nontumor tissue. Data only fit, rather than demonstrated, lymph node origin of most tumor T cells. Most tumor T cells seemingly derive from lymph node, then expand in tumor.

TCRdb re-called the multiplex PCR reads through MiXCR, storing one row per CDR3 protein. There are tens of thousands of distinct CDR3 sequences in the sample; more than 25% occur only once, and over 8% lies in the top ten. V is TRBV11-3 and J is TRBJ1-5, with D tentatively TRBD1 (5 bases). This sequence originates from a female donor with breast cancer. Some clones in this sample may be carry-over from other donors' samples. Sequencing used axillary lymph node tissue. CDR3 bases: TGTGCCAGCAGCCCTCAAGGCCAGGGTAGGAACGAGCATTTT. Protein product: CASSPQGQGRNEHF.